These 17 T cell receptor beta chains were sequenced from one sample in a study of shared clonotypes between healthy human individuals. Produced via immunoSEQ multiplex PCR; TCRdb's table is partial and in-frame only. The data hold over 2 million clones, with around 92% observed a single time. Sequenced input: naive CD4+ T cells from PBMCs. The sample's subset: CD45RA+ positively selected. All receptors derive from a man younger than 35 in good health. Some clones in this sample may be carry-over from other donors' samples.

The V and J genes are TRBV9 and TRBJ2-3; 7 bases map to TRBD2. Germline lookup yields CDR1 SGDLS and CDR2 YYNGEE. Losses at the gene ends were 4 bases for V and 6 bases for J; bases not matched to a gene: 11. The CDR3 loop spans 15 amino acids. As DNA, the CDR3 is TGTGCCAGCAGCCTCACTAGCGCTCTTGTGGATACGCAGTATTTT. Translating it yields CASSLTSALVDTQYF.

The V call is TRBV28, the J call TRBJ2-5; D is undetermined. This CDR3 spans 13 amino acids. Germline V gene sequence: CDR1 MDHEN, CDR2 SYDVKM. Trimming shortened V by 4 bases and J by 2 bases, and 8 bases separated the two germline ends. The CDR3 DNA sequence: TGTGCCAGCAGTTCCCTGGGGCAAGAGACCCAGTACTTC. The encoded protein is CASSSLGQETQYF.

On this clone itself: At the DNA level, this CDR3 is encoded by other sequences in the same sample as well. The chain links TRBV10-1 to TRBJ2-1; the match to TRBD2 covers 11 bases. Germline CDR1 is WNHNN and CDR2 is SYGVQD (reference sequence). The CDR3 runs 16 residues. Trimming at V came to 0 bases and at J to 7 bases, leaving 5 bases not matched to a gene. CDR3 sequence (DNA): TGCGCCAGCAGTGAGTCGAGGGCTAGCGGGAGGAATGAGCAGTTCTTC. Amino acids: CASSESRASGRNEQFF.

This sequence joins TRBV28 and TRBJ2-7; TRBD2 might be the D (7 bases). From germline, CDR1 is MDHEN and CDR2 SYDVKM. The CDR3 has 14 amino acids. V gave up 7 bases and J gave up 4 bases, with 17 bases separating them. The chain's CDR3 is CASNEGGEPYEQYF. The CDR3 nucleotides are TGTGCCAGCAACGAGGGGGGGGAGCCTTACGAGCAGTACTTC.

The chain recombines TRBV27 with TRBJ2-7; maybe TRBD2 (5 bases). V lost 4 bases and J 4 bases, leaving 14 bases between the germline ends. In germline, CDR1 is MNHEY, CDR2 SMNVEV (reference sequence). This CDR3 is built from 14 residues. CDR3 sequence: CASSYAGNRYEQYF. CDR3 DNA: TGTGCCAGCAGTTACGCCGGGAATCGGTACGAGCAGTACTTC.

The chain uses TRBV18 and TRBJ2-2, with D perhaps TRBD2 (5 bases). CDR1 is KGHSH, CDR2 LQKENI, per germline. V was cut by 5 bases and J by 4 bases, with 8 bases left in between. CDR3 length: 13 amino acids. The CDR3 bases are TGTGCCAGCTCATCACTAGGCACCGGGGAGCTGTTTTTT. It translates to CASSSLGTGELFF.

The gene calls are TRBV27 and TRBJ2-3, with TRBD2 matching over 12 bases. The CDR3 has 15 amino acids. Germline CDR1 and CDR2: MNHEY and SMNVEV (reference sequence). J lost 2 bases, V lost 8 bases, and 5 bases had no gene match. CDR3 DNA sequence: TGTGCCAGCCGCAGACTAGCGGGAGCCACAGATACGCAGTATTTT. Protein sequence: CASRRLAGATDTQYF.

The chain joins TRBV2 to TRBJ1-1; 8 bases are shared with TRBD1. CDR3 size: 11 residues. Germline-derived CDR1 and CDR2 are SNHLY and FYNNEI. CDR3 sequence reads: CARRQGPEAFF. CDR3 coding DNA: TGTGCAAGAAGACAGGGGCCTGAAGCTTTCTTT. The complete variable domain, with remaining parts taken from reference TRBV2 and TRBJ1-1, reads EPEVTQTPSHQVTQMGQEVILRCVPISNHLYFYWYRQILGQKVEFLVSFYNNEISEKSEIFDDQFSVERPDGSNFTLKIRSTKLEDSAMYFCARRQGPEAFFGQGTRLTVV.

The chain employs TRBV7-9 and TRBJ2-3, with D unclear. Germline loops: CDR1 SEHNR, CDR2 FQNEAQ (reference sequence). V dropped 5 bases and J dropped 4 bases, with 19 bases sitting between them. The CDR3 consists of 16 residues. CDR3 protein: CASSPGIVQSPDTQYF. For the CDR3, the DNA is TGTGCCAGCAGCCCTGGAATCGTCCAGTCACCAGATACGCAGTATTTT.

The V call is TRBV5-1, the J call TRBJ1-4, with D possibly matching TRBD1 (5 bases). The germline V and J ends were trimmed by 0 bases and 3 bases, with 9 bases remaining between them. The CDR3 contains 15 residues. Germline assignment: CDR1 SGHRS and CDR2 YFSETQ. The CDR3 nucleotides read TGCGCCAGCAGCTTGGCCAGGGCACCTAATGAAAAACTGTTTTTT. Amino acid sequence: CASSLARAPNEKLFF.

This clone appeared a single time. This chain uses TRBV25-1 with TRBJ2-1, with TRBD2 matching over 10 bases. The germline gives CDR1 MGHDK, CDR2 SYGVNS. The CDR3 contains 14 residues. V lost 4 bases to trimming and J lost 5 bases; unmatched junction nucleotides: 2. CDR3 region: CASSASGRHNEQFF. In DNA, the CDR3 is TGTGCCAGCAGTGCTAGCGGGAGACACAATGAGCAGTTCTTC.

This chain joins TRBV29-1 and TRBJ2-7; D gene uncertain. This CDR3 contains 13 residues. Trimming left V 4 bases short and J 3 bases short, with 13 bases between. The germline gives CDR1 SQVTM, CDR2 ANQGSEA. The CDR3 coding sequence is TGCAGCGTTGTTTATCCCCAGAGCTACGAGCAGTACTTC. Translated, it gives CSVVYPQSYEQYF.

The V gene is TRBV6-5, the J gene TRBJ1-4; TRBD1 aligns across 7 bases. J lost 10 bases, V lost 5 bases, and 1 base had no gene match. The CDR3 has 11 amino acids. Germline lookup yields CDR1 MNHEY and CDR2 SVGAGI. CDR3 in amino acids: CASSQGGKLFF. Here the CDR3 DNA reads TGTGCCAGCAGTCAGGGGGGAAAACTGTTTTTT.

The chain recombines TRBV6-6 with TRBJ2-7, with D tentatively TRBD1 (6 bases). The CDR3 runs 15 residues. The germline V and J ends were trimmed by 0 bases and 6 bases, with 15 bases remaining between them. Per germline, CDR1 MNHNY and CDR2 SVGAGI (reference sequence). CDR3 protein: CASSYSGGTPVEQYF. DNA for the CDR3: TGTGCCAGCAGTTACTCGGGTGGGACACCGGTCGAGCAGTACTTC.

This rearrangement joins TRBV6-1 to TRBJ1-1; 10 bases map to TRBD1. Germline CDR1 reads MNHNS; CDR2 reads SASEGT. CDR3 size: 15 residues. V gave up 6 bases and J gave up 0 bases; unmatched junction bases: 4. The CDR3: CASRDRGRLNTEAFF. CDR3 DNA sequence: TGTGCCAGCAGAGACAGGGGGCGGTTGAACACTGAAGCTTTCTTT.

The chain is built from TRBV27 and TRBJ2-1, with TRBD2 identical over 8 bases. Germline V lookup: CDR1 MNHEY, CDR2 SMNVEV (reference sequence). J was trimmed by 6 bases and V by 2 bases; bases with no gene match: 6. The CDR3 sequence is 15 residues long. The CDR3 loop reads CASSLVGGRSNEQFF. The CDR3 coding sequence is TGTGCCAGCAGTTTAGTCGGCGGGAGGTCCAATGAGCAGTTCTTC.

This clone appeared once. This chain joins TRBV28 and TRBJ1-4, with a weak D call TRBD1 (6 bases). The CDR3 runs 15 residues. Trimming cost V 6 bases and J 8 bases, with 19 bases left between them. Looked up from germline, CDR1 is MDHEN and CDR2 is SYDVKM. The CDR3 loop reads CASSSPRGAGEKLFF. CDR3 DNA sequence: TGTGCCAGCAGCTCCCCTCGGGGGGCTGGGGAAAAACTGTTTTTT. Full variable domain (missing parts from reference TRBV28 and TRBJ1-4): DVKVTQSSRYLVKRTGEKVFLECVQDMDHENMFWYRQDPGLGLRLIYFSYDVKMKEKGDIPEGYSVSREKKERFSLILESASTNQTSMYLCASSSPRGAGEKLFFGSGTQLSVL.